This T cell receptor beta chain stems from a study of CD8 T cells in Susac syndrome. Germline V gene lookup returns CDR1 DFQATT and CDR2 SNEGSKA (reference sequence). Germline trimming cut 2 bases from V and 7 bases from J; bases unmatched to any gene: 6. The CDR3 loop spans 15 amino acids. RNA was extracted with the RNeasy kit, and a quantity of roughly 0.45 to 1 ug was reverse transcribed using random hexamers. Across 54 Vbeta and 13 Jbeta, immunoSEQ multiplex PCR amplified TCR beta CDR3. MiXCR was run by TCRdb on the immunoSEQ multiplex PCR reads, yielding one entry per CDR3 protein. The sample holds approximately 110,000 distinct CDR3 sequences, more than 90% seen once. Whole-study findings and limits: The TCR sequencing and HLA analysis in the study involved a relatively small number of individuals, as the study acknowledged.

Peripheral blood CD8+ and CD4+ T cells were profiled by TCR beta sequencing. Negative isolation yielded CD8+ and CD4+ T cells; FACS enriched TEMRA cells. In regard to this clonotype: Its antigen is still unknown.

Sequencing was done on a sample of CD4+ T cells from PBMCs. The chain has TRBV20-1 and TRBJ2-2; 11 bases are a match to TRBD2. The clonotype was recovered from a human donor in good health. The CDR3 coding sequence is TGCAGTGCTAGATGGCTAGCGGGGGGAATCGGGGAGCTGTTTTTT. Translation: CSARWLAGGIGELFF.